This T cell receptor beta chain was documented in a study of blood T cell repertoires in COVID-19 (TCRdb year 2020). With regard to the full study: Samples covering the acute and convalescent phases of COVID-19 were provided by collaborators in the United States, Italy and Spain. The prospective study material was composed of cDNA or gDNA derived from T cells, B-cell-depleted T cells, or PBMCs. Subjects who had been exposed to COVID-19, were actively infected with it, or had recovered from it provided the deeply sampled blood TCRbeta repertoires that made up the dataset. The repertoires were released in a freely available public database intended as a resource for research on the immune response to SARS-CoV-2. Samples came from the ongoing ImmuneRACE study (first 160 participants) plus 1,254 subjects from 6 global collaborators. A de-identified subject ID, COVID-19 status, age in years and sex were almost always included in the sample metadata. HLA class I and class II types, where available, came from metadata supplied by the sample provider rather than from assay-based typing.

This clone was seen once. Its antigen remains unidentified. No per-base quality is available; no much larger clone lies one base away. TCRbeta CDR3 regions were amplified from genomic DNA using the immunoSEQ Assay, a bias-controlled multiplex PCR. Processing in the source paper ran as follows. The number of nucleated cells in each sample was estimated by amplification of reference gene primers within the assay. To quantify the absolute abundance of each unique TCRbeta CDR3 rearrangement, sequence reads were collapsed and filtered. Productive Simpson clonality was computed per sample as the square root of Simpson's diversity index over productive rearrangements. TCRdb re-hosts the immuneACCESS table, in-frame sequences only. Its copies lack some clones; in the studies checked, an unresolved V gene accounts for under half of them, and the cause for the rest is not known. The V and J calls and clone size were taken over from that table, and D and trimming were inferred from the DNA. In all, the sample holds hundreds of thousands of clones, and around 91% of those were seen once. Of the sample, around 13% falls within the top ten clones.

Points the paper makes about the study in general: Clinical and demographic metadata were provided uncurated, with the amount varying by source and participant.

The CDR3 spans 14 residues, from the cysteine through the phenylalanine. The only DNA kept is the CDR3, 42 bases in frame from the first base. CDR1 and CDR2 (MDHEN, SYDVKM) derive from the germline V gene. Trimming at the junction amounts to 2 bases on V and 4 bases on J, and the germline ends lie 9 bases apart. Whole blood was collected in K2EDTA tubes by collaborating institutions according to the institutions' own protocols. For TCRbeta analysis, collaborator samples were shipped as frozen whole blood, as isolated PBMCs, or as DNA extracted from either sample type. This sequence originates from a woman aged 60-75 years with acute or convalescent COVID-19. Sequenced: peripheral blood. The chain uses TRBV28 and TRBJ1-5; no D gene is confidently identified. The CDR3 region has the sequence CASSLIQFNQPQHF. The nucleotide sequence is given as TGTGCCAGCAGTTTAATCCAGTTTAATCAGCCCCAGCATTTT.